These 22 T cell receptor beta chains came from one sample sequenced in a study of Ad26.COV2.S vaccination and SARS-CoV-2 variants. Indicated treatment: around 19 received Ad26.COV2.S at low or high dose, single or two shots; a few received placebo; per-sample allocation not given. After the first vaccine or placebo injection, samples were drawn on day 63. Method: immunoSEQ multiplex PCR; TCRdb's copy keeps in-frame clones and lacks some. The sample holds about 350,000 clones, less than 90% seen once. The sequences come from peripheral blood, collected in a trial of Ad26.COV2.S vaccine versus placebo. These receptors all stem from a person aged 18 to 65 who received the Ad26.COV2.S COVID-19 vaccine or a placebo.

The rearrangement joins TRBV28 to TRBJ1-5, with a tentative D call TRBD1 (5 bases). V lost 3 bases and J lost 4, with 16 bases in between. In germline, CDR1 is MDHEN, CDR2 SYDVKM. The CDR3 spans 16 residues. As DNA, the CDR3 is TGTGCCAGCAGTTTTTGGGGCGCTCGCAGTAATCAGCCCCAGCATTTT. This codes for CASSFWGARSNQPQHF. The complete variable domain, with remaining parts taken from reference TRBV28 and TRBJ1-5, reads DVKVTQSSRYLVKRTGEKVFLECVQDMDHENMFWYRQDPGLGLRLIYFSYDVKMKEKGDIPEGYSVSREKKERFSLILESASTNQTSMYLCASSFWGARSNQPQHFGDGTRLSIL.

The chain joins TRBV11-2 to TRBJ2-7, with D perhaps matching TRBD1 or TRBD2 (5 bases each). CDR1 is SGHAT and CDR2 is FQNNGV in the germline V gene. V dropped 5 bases and J dropped 1 base, with 15 bases sitting between them. CDR3 length equals 15 residues. The CDR3 region is CASSPGPISSYEQYF. The CDR3 nucleotides are TGTGCCAGCAGCCCGGGACCAATTTCATCCTACGAGCAGTACTTC.

The chain combines TRBV19 with TRBJ2-7; D not certain. V lost 1 base, J lost 4 bases, and 11 bases lay in between. Germline V gene sequence: CDR1 LNHDA, CDR2 SQIVND (reference sequence). This CDR3 contains 14 residues. CDR3 DNA sequence: TGTGCCAGTAGTATAGGAGGTAGATCATACGAGCAGTACTTC. This translates into CASSIGGRSYEQYF.

The chain links TRBV11-2 to TRBJ2-7, with TRBD2 matching 9 bases. CDR1 and CDR2 (germline): SGHAT, FQNNGV. The CDR3 has 15 amino acids. V shed 5 bases, J shed 3 bases, and the junction held 8 bases outside the gene matches. CDR3 sequence (DNA): TGTGCCAGCAGCCGCTCCCCTAGCGGGATCTACGAGCAGTACTTC. It translates to CASSRSPSGIYEQYF.

The chain has TRBV6-6 and TRBJ1-1, with a tentative D call TRBD1 (5 bases). In germline, CDR1 is MNHNY, CDR2 SVGAGI (reference sequence). V lost 5 bases to trimming and J lost 9 bases, with 22 bases between them. CDR3 size: 15 residues. The CDR3 coding sequence is TGTGCCAGCAGTCCCCCTCCTGGGACCGGATTTCAAGCTTTCTTT. Protein sequence: CASSPPPGTGFQAFF.

Worth noting for this clone: Other DNA sequences in this specimen translate into the identical CDR3. The chain recombines TRBV12-3 or TRBV12-4 with TRBJ1-1; no clear D gene. Trimming shortened V by 3 bases and J by 1 base, and 6 bases separated the two germline ends. This CDR3 is 13 amino acids long. The CDR3 DNA follows: TGTGCCAGCAGTTTTGGTCGGAACACTGAAGCTTTCTTT. Its protein product is CASSFGRNTEAFF.

This clone was recorded once. This chain links TRBV27 with TRBJ1-5; a weak D match, TRBD1 (6 bases). Germline-derived CDR1 and CDR2 are MNHEY and SMNVEV (reference sequence). This CDR3 comprises 16 residues. Trimming took 7 bases from V and 4 from J, leaving 20 bases between them. The CDR3 sequence is CASISKGGRANQPQHF. In DNA, the CDR3 is TGTGCCAGCATCTCTAAAGGGGGGCGGGCGAATCAGCCCCAGCATTTT.

This chain uses TRBV2 with TRBJ2-7, with 8 bases identical to TRBD1. The germline V gene has CDR1 SNHLY and CDR2 FYNNEI. The CDR3 is 12 amino acids. V was clipped by 8 bases and J by 5 bases; unmatched bases: 5. The CDR3 DNA follows: TGTGCCAGCGGACAGGGAATGGACGAGCAGTACTTC. It translates to CASGQGMDEQYF.

The rearrangement links TRBV27 to TRBJ1-2; no definite D call. The germline V gene has CDR1 MNHEY and CDR2 SMNVEV (reference sequence). V was clipped by 4 bases and J by 14 bases, with 17 bases between them. The length of the CDR3 is 12 residues. The CDR3, as DNA: TGTGCCAGCAGTTCCACCCCTGGTCCTTTTACCTTC. Amino acids: CASSSTPGPFTF.

The count of this clone is one. This chain connects TRBV12-3 or TRBV12-4 to TRBJ2-7; 7 nucleotides match TRBD1. The ends lost 6 bases at V and 5 bases at J; junction bases unmatched: 7. The CDR3 totals 13 residues. CDR3 sequence (DNA): TGTGCCAGCAGCCTACAGGGGTCCCACGAGCAGTACTTC. Translated: CASSLQGSHEQYF.

This chain joins TRBV13 and TRBJ2-7; weak D call: TRBD2 (6 bases). Germline CDR1 is PRHDT and CDR2 is FYEKMQ (reference sequence). The CDR3 is made up of 15 amino acids. The germline V and J ends were trimmed by 2 bases and 7 bases, with 18 bases remaining between them. The CDR3 sequence: CASSLFSGNLREQYF. In nucleotides, the CDR3 is TGTGCCAGCAGCTTATTTAGCGGAAACTTACGGGAGCAGTACTTC.

The gene calls are TRBV4-1 and TRBJ1-1; unclear D gene. Germline CDR1 MGHRA, CDR2 YSYEKL. Trimming removed 3 bases at V and 1 base at J, with 12 bases between. This CDR3 is built from 15 residues. The DNA of the CDR3 is TGCGCCAGCAGCCATCCACAAGTCTGGAACACTGAAGCTTTCTTT. Translating it yields CASSHPQVWNTEAFF.

This clone was found a few times. The V and J genes are TRBV30 and TRBJ1-5, with 8 bases lining up with TRBD1. CDR3 length equals 18 residues. The ends lost 0 bases at V and 0 bases at J; junction bases unmatched: 10. CDR1 is GTSNPN, CDR2 SVGIG, per germline (reference sequence). Here the CDR3 DNA reads TGTGCCTGGAGTGTCGGTTGGTTACAGGGGGATAGCAATCAGCCCCAGCATTTT. It yields the protein CAWSVGWLQGDSNQPQHF. The full variable domain, with the rest looked up from reference TRBV30 and TRBJ1-5, is SQTIHQWPATLVQPVGSPLSLECTVEGTSNPNLYWYRQAAGRGLQLLFYSVGIGQISSEVPQNLSASRPQDRQFILSSKKLLLSDSGFYLCAWSVGWLQGDSNQPQHFGDGTRLSIL.

The chain couples TRBV5-1 to TRBJ1-4, with no clear D. V was clipped by 0 bases and J by 4 bases, with 13 bases between them. Looked up from germline, CDR1 is SGHRS and CDR2 is YFSETQ. The CDR3 spans 16 residues. The CDR3: CASSLGATARNEKLFF. In nucleotides, the CDR3 is TGCGCCAGCAGCTTGGGCGCGACGGCGCGTAATGAAAAACTGTTTTTT. The full variable domain, in which reference TRBV5-1 and TRBJ1-4 provide the parts outside the CDR3, is KAGVTQTPRYLIKTRGQQVTLSCSPISGHRSVSWYQQTPGQGLQFLFEYFSETQRNKGNFPGRFSGRQFSNSRSEMNVSTLELGDSALYLCASSLGATARNEKLFFGSGTQLSVL.

The chain carries TRBV9 and TRBJ1-1; D gene unclear. CDR1 is SGDLS and CDR2 is YYNGEE in the germline V gene. V lost 3 bases to trimming and J lost 1 base, with 7 bases between them. The CDR3 sequence is 13 residues long. This CDR3 reads CASSAPGNTEAFF. As DNA, the CDR3 is TGTGCCAGCAGCGCCCCAGGGAACACTGAAGCTTTCTTT.

The chain has TRBV19 and TRBJ1-6, with a weak D call TRBD1 (6 bases). Per the germline V gene, CDR1 is LNHDA and CDR2 is SQIVND (reference sequence). V dropped 3 bases and J dropped 1 base, with 13 bases sitting between them. The CDR3 totals 17 residues. The CDR3 DNA follows: TGTGCCAGTAGTATGTTGGGGGCGAGGTCCTATAATTCACCCCTCCACTTT. Its protein product is CASSMLGARSYNSPLHF.

The chain combines TRBV12-3 or TRBV12-4 with TRBJ2-1; D is uncertain. This CDR3 is built from 13 residues. V was trimmed by 8 bases and J by 12 bases, leaving 20 bases between them. Here the CDR3 reads CASLARTSPGQFF. CDR3 nucleotide sequence: TGTGCCAGCCTTGCGAGGACCTCCCCCGGGCAGTTCTTC.

The chain combines TRBV7-3 with TRBJ1-3; D call uncertain. Germline loops: CDR1 SGHTA, CDR2 FQGTGA. The CDR3 sequence is 13 residues long. Trimming took 4 bases from V and 4 from J, leaving 8 bases between them. In DNA, the CDR3 is TGTGCCAGCAGCTACGCCGGGGGAAACACCATATATTTT. Protein sequence: CASSYAGGNTIYF.

The chain combines TRBV11-1 with TRBJ1-1; tentatively, D is TRBD1 (5 bases). The CDR3 covers 16 residues. V was clipped by 2 bases and J by 5 bases, with 18 bases between them. Germline loops: CDR1 SGHAT, CDR2 FQDESV (reference sequence). The CDR3 here is CASSLRIGAGGTEAFF. The DNA of the CDR3 is TGTGCCAGCAGCTTACGCATAGGGGCCGGTGGGACTGAAGCTTTCTTT.

The chain has TRBV27 and TRBJ1-2; no reliable D call. The CDR3 is 12 residues long. V was clipped by 5 bases and J by 8 bases, with 12 bases between them. Germline V CDR1 and CDR2: MNHEY, SMNVEV (reference sequence). CDR3 sequence: CASSMRGSGYTF. The CDR3 DNA follows: TGTGCCAGCAGTATGCGAGGGAGCGGCTACACCTTC.

The gene calls are TRBV19 and TRBJ2-7; 9 bases agree with TRBD1. Trimming took 9 bases from V and 3 from J; bases not matched to a gene: 33. The CDR3 consists of 22 residues. Germline V lookup: CDR1 LNHDA, CDR2 SQIVND (reference sequence). CDR3 in amino acids: CASSRSRIGDRAWVRGNYEQYF. The CDR3 nucleotides read TGTGCCAGCTCACGCTCCCGTATAGGGGACAGGGCCTGGGTAAGAGGAAACTACGAGCAGTACTTC.

This clone has just one count. V usage is TRBV7-2 and J usage is TRBJ1-1; D gene ambiguous. This CDR3 contains 14 residues. Trimming stripped 5 bases from V and 0 bases from J, with 10 bases between. Germline CDR1 reads SGHTA; CDR2 reads FQGNSA. The chain's CDR3 is CASSPQRMNTEAFF. Written as DNA, the CDR3 is TGTGCCAGCAGCCCTCAAAGGATGAACACTGAAGCTTTCTTT.